In its sample, the clone carrying this TCR beta chain was seen many times. Its matching antigen is unknown. With a duration under 3 months, ophthalmopathy in the donors showed moderate-to-severe activity, CAS ≥3 and NOSPECS ≥4. From RNA, the CDR3 regions of TCR beta chains were amplified and sequenced. The first-round RT-PCR employed HTBI primers together with the Qiagen OneStep RT-PCR kit. A multiplex PCR was then performed as the second round. MiXCR, run by TCRdb on the multiplex PCR reads, gives a single entry per CDR3 protein. Here the sample spans about 400,000 distinct CDR3 sequences, around 18% being singletons. The sample originates from a study of Graves' ophthalmopathy and Graves' hyperthyroidism. The wider study: Sampling took place at initial diagnosis, with peripheral blood obtained before any treatment. Study-level findings and limits: The study's model predicted ophthalmopathy progression at roughly 64% sensitivity and 72.22% specificity.

The germline V and J ends were trimmed by 6 bases and 5 bases, with 13 bases remaining between them. There are 13 residues in the CDR3. Germline CDR1 is SGHDN and CDR2 is FVKESK. V usage is TRBV14 and J usage is TRBJ2-5, with a tentative D call TRBD2 (6 bases). The sample comprised peripheral blood. The receptor comes from a young woman with Graves' ophthalmopathy. The DNA for the CDR3 is TGTGCCAGCAGTAATATCGGAGGGGAGACCCAGTACTTC. Its protein product is CASSNIGGETQYF.